One and the same sample provided the 17 T cell receptor beta chains below, sequenced in a study of CD8+ T cells in alopecia areata listed by TCRdb under 2018. The treatment or condition label on this specimen signifies: oral pan-JAK inhibitor, 5-10 mg twice daily. Library preparation was by the immunoSEQ multiplex PCR assay. To provide template for TCR sequencing, every sample had RNA extracted and reverse transcribed into cDNA. This immuneACCESS table, as held by TCRdb, lists in-frame sequences with V and J called but not all clones. Of the missing ones, under half trace to an unresolved V gene in checked studies; the others have no known cause. The sample table records 150,000 to 200,000 clones; 50% to 75% of these occur just once. In total, the top ten clones hold around 16% of the sample. Material: CD4+ T cells sorted from blood, obtained at approximately week 60, from a patient treated with tofacitinib. The receptors originated from a human donor with alopecia areata.

The chain uses TRBV9 and TRBJ2-7; possible D gene TRBD1, 6 bases. The CDR3 totals 15 residues. Trimming left V 4 bases short and J 0 bases short, with 14 bases between. Germline CDR1 and CDR2: SGDLS and YYNGEE. CDR3 loop: CASSPELGGSYEQYF. DNA for the CDR3: TGTGCCAGCAGCCCGGAATTAGGGGGCTCCTACGAGCAGTACTTC. Drawing the rest from reference TRBV9 and TRBJ2-7, the complete variable domain is DSGVTQTPKHLITATGQRVTLRCSPRSGDLSVYWYQQSLDQGLQFLIQYYNGEERAKGNILERFSAQQFPDLHSELNLSSLELGDSALYFCASSPELGGSYEQYFGPGTRLTVT.

This chain uses TRBV9 with TRBJ1-5; no reliable D call. Germline V lookup: CDR1 SGDLS, CDR2 YYNGEE. The CDR3 is made up of 16 amino acids. Trimming took 2 bases from V and 2 from J, leaving 14 bases between them. Here the CDR3 reads CASSVLQRPGNQPQHF. The CDR3 DNA reads TGTGCCAGCAGCGTGCTACAGAGGCCTGGCAATCAGCCCCAGCATTTT.

The chain has TRBV5-6 and TRBJ2-5; 7 nucleotides line up with TRBD1. After removal of 2 bases from V and 1 base from J, the junction contained 2 bases not matched to a gene. Germline assignment: CDR1 SGHDT and CDR2 YYEEEE. The CDR3 covers 14 residues. The CDR3 spells CASSLGTAQETQYF. The CDR3 DNA follows: TGTGCCAGCAGCTTAGGGACAGCCCAAGAGACCCAGTACTTC.

This clone is medium-sized within its sample. The chain couples TRBV7-2 to TRBJ1-1, with D perhaps TRBD1 (5 bases). Trimming left V 6 bases short and J 2 bases short, with 13 bases between. The CDR3 spans 14 residues. Looked up from germline, CDR1 is SGHTA and CDR2 is FQGNSA. CDR3 protein: CASSRQFSNTEAFF. In nucleotides, the CDR3 is TGTGCCAGCAGTCGACAGTTCTCAAACACTGAAGCTTTCTTT.

With regard to this clone: Within the sample, other DNA sequences also encode this same CDR3. The CDR3 DNA follows: TGCAGCGTTGTTTTGAGGATGAACACTGAAGCTTTCTTT. Protein: CSVVLRMNTEAFF. The V and J genes are TRBV29-1 and TRBJ1-1; D is undetermined. Between the trimmed V and J ends, which lost 4 bases and 0 bases, there was a span of 9 bases. Germline V lookup: CDR1 SQVTM, CDR2 ANQGSEA. The CDR3 loop spans 13 amino acids.

V is TRBV25-1 and J is TRBJ1-2; maybe TRBD1 (5 bases). Trimming left V 4 bases short and J 4 bases short, with 7 bases between. The CDR3 has 12 amino acids. The germline V gene encodes CDR1 MGHDK and CDR2 SYGVNS. In DNA, the CDR3 is TGTGCCAGCAGTGGGGGACCCTATGGCTACACCTTC. Its translation: CASSGGPYGYTF.

This chain uses TRBV7-9 with TRBJ2-5, with TRBD2 identical over 7 bases. CDR1 and CDR2 (germline): SEHNR, FQNEAQ (reference sequence). This CDR3 spans 14 amino acids. Trimming at V came to 3 bases and at J to 5 bases, leaving 6 bases not matched to a gene. DNA for the CDR3: TGTGCCAGCAGCTTTGGACTAGGTCGGGAGACCCAGTACTTC. This translates into CASSFGLGRETQYF.

This sequence joins TRBV4-1 and TRBJ1-2; 11 bases align to TRBD1. CDR3 size: 14 residues. In germline, CDR1 is MGHRA, CDR2 YSYEKL. Trimming cost V 1 base and J 5 bases; bases outside gene matches: 0. The CDR3 sequence is CASSQGDRGYGYTF. CDR3 nucleotide sequence: TGCGCCAGCAGCCAAGGGGACAGGGGGTATGGCTACACCTTC.

This chain connects TRBV7-9 to TRBJ2-2; D not resolved. Trimming stripped 1 base from V and 3 bases from J, with 12 bases between. The CDR3 is 16 amino acids. Germline assignment: CDR1 SEHNR and CDR2 FQNEAQ (reference sequence). The CDR3 here is CASSLGLAGHTGELFF. CDR3 in DNA: TGTGCCAGCAGCTTAGGGCTCGCAGGACACACCGGGGAGCTGTTTTTT.

The chain is built from TRBV7-3 and TRBJ2-1; TRBD2 aligns across 7 bases. The V gene's germline CDR1 is SGHTA and CDR2 FQGTGA. With V trimmed by 5 bases and J by 8 bases, 6 bases remained unmatched. There are 13 residues in the CDR3. This CDR3 is CASSRTRLDEQFF. CDR3 nucleotides: TGTGCCAGCAGCCGGACTAGACTCGATGAGCAGTTCTTC.

This clone was seen a single time. This chain uses TRBV6-5 with TRBJ1-1, with D maybe TRBD1 (5 bases). Trimming took off 7 bases at V and 3 bases at J, with 15 bases between the two ends. CDR1 is MNHEY and CDR2 is SVGAGI in the germline V gene. The CDR3 has 14 amino acids. As DNA, the CDR3 is TGTGCCAGCACCCTAGTTGGGGGGGACACTGAAGCTTTCTTT. Protein: CASTLVGGDTEAFF.

The J gene is TRBJ2-5, the V gene TRBV13; the match to TRBD1 covers 7 bases. Losses at the gene ends were 1 base for V and 1 base for J; bases not matched to a gene: 12. The V gene's germline CDR1 is PRHDT and CDR2 FYEKMQ (reference sequence). CDR3 length: 18 amino acids. The CDR3 sequence: CASSLVSKIWTGQETQYF. The CDR3 DNA sequence: TGTGCCAGCAGCTTAGTCTCTAAAATCTGGACAGGCCAAGAGACCCAGTACTTC.

This CDR3 reads CAWSVQGAWGYTF. CDR3 in DNA: TGTGCCTGGAGTGTCCAGGGGGCTTGGGGCTACACCTTC. The V call is TRBV30, the J call TRBJ1-2, with 8 bases identical to TRBD1. The CDR3 is 13 residues long. Germline CDR1 and CDR2: GTSNPN and SVGIG (reference sequence). The V gene end was trimmed by 0 bases and the J gene end by 8 bases; junction bases not matched to a gene: 5.

This clone was picked up a small number of times. Other DNA sequences in this specimen translate into the identical CDR3. The J gene is TRBJ1-4, the V gene TRBV29-1, with 9 bases matching TRBD1. Losses at the gene ends were 7 bases for V and 5 bases for J; bases not matched to a gene: 5. Per germline, CDR1 SQVTM and CDR2 ANQGSEA. This CDR3 is 13 amino acids long. CDR3 amino acids: CSAKTGGNEKLFF. DNA for the CDR3: TGCAGCGCGAAGACAGGGGGAAATGAAAAACTGTTTTTT.

V is TRBV29-1 and J is TRBJ1-2; D is unclear. Germline loops: CDR1 SQVTM, CDR2 ANQGSEA. This CDR3 is 10 amino acids long. The V gene lost 7 bases and the J gene lost 8 bases, with 11 bases spanning the gap. In DNA form, the CDR3 reads TGCAGCGAGAGACTCCTCGGCTACACCTTC. This codes for CSERLLGYTF.

V usage is TRBV5-6 and J usage is TRBJ2-5; D call uncertain. V was clipped by 0 bases and J by 0 bases, with 3 bases between them. The CDR3 length is 13 residues. Per the germline V gene, CDR1 is SGHDT and CDR2 is YYEEEE. In DNA, the CDR3 is TGTGCCAGCAGCTTGGCTAACCAAGAGACCCAGTACTTC. Translation gives CASSLANQETQYF.

This chain uses TRBV2 with TRBJ2-7, with TRBD2 matching over 8 bases. The length of the CDR3 is 14 residues. Germline loops: CDR1 SNHLY, CDR2 FYNNEI. V lost 2 bases, J lost 5 bases, and 5 bases stayed unmatched. For the CDR3, the DNA is TGTGCCAGCAGTGAACGGGGGGGATCAAACGAGCAGTACTTC. Amino acids: CASSERGGSNEQYF.